This T cell receptor beta chain emerged from a study of CD8 T cells in ankylosing spondylitis. The CDR3 totals 15 residues. TCRdb re-analysed the 5' RACE reads in MiXCR, keeping a single row per CDR3 protein. Among fewer than 550,000 distinct CDR3 sequences, about 5.7% were seen once, and the ten largest hold roughly 3.5%. Notes on this clonotype: No antigen is known for it. Possible read error: a much larger clone is one base away.

Overall study results and limits: It appeared that ankylosing spondylitis blood was characterized by a TCR beta motif of fewer than ten highly homologous variants.

V usage is TRBV12-3 or TRBV12-4 and J usage is TRBJ2-2; D not certain. The sample comprised blood, either unsorted or a sorted T cell fraction (not recorded which). The receptor's source is a male donor with ankylosing spondylitis. The CDR3 sequence is CASSTLEANPGELFF. CDR3 sequence (DNA): TGTGCCAGCAGTACCCTAGAGGCGAACCCCGGGGAGCTGTTTTTT.